These T cell receptor beta chains were read from a single sample in a study of STAT5B mutations in CD4+ large granular lymphocyte leukemia. The protocol was immunoSEQ multiplex PCR, while the TCRdb copy is restricted to in-frame clones and leaves out a portion. This table has about 38,000 clones, roughly 85% appearing once. Material: CD4+ T cells from blood buffy coats. Receptor source: a human donor in good health. Each CDR3 is given with its conserved first and last residue. D genes are given only for firm matches. Expanded clones get a size class; other rows say once, few or many, or leave the size out.

j_call clone_size d_call v_call cdr3_nt cdr3_aa
TRBJ1-1 . . TRBV29-1 TGCAGCGTTGCGGACAGTTCGAACACTGAAGCTTTCTTT CSVADSSNTEAFF
TRBJ1-1 . . TRBV6-5 TGTGCCAGCAGTTACTGGCAGAACACTGAAGCTTTCTTT CASSYWQNTEAFF
TRBJ2-1 . TRBD1 TRBV5-1 TGCGCCAGCAGCCTGGGACAGGGGGAAACCGGTGAGCAGTTCTTC CASSLGQGETGEQFF
TRBJ1-5 . TRBD1 TRBV6-5 TGTGCCAGCAGTCCCCCGACAGGGAGCAATCAGCCCCAGCATTTT CASSPPTGSNQPQHF
TRBJ2-1 . TRBD2 TRBV2 TGTGCCAGCACTAACGTCGGGGGGTTACTCCAGTTCTTC CASTNVGGLLQFF
TRBJ2-2 . TRBD2 TRBV19 TGTGCCAGTACCCTAGCCGGGGGGGGCTCGACCGGGGAGCTGTTTTTT CASTLAGGGSTGELFF
TRBJ2-5 . . TRBV7-9 TGTGCCAGCAGCTTATTTGGGGAGACCCAGTACTTC CASSLFGETQYF
TRBJ2-3 . . TRBV5-6 TGTGCCAGCAGCCAGAGCACAGATACGCAGTATTTT CASSQSTDTQYF
TRBJ2-1 . TRBD1 TRBV19 TGTGCCAGTCGCGGACAGGTTTCGAATGAGCAGTTCTTC CASRGQVSNEQFF
TRBJ2-7 . . TRBV7-9 TGTGCCAGCAGCTTGGCCAGAGACTACGAGCAGTACTTC CASSLARDYEQYF
TRBJ2-2 . . TRBV1 TGCACCAGCAGCCAAGAGGGTGGGAGGATTAGCGGGAGCAGTACCGGGGAGCTGTTTTTT CTSSQEGGRISGSSTGELFF
TRBJ2-5 . TRBD1 TRBV30 TGTGCCTGGAGGACCAGGGGGCAACAAGAGACCCAGTACTTC CAWRTRGQQETQYF
TRBJ2-2 . TRBD2 TRBV2 TGTGCCAGAATGCGGACTAGCGGGGGGGCCGGGGTCGGGGAGCTGTTTTTT CARMRTSGGAGVGELFF
TRBJ2-1 . . TRBV18 TGTGCCAGCTCACCACCAACCCCCCATGAGCAGTTCTTC CASSPPTPHEQFF
TRBJ1-1 few . TRBV10-3 TGTGCCATCAGTGAAGGGAAGACTGAAGCTTTCTTT CAISEGKTEAFF
TRBJ1-5 few . TRBV18 TGTGCCAGCTCGCCCGATAGCAATCAGCCCCAGCATTTT CASSPDSNQPQHF
TRBJ1-4 . . TRBV25-1 TGTGCCAGCAGTGAATATATGGCAGGCAATGAAAAACTGTTTTTT CASSEYMAGNEKLFF
TRBJ2-1 . TRBD2 TRBV5-1 TGCGCCAGCAGCCAGACTAGCGGGAGCTACAATGAGCAGTTCTTC CASSQTSGSYNEQFF
TRBJ1-4 few TRBD1 TRBV2 TGTGCCAGCAGTGCGTCCCGGGACAGGGTAACTAATGAAAAACTGTTTTTT CASSASRDRVTNEKLFF
TRBJ1-5 few TRBD1 TRBV19 TGTGCCAGTAAAGACAGGGCTAATCAGCCCCAGCATTTT CASKDRANQPQHF
TRBJ1-1 . . TRBV21-1 TGTGCCAGCATCAAGGGGGGGTCCTTCTCCCGAGTGAACACTGAAGCTTTCTTT CASIKGGSFSRVNTEAFF
TRBJ1-4 . . TRBV11-2 TGTGCCAGCAGCTTAGTATCAGGGTATATTGAAAAACTGTTTTTT CASSLVSGYIEKLFF
TRBJ1-6 . . TRBV18 TGTGCCAGCTCACTACAGAAGGATAATTCACCCCTCCACTTT CASSLQKDNSPLHF
TRBJ2-7 . . TRBV6-1 TGTGCCAGCAGTGACCTGTGGACAGTCTCCTACGAGCAGTACTTC CASSDLWTVSYEQYF
TRBJ2-7 . . TRBV7-6 TGTGCCAGCAGCCTTGTTACAGGACCCTACGAGCAGTACTTC CASSLVTGPYEQYF
TRBJ1-2 . . TRBV5-4 TGTGCCAGCGGCAGTCAGGACCTTGGCTACACCTTC CASGSQDLGYTF
TRBJ1-5 . TRBD1 TRBV10-3 TGTGCCATCAGTGAAGGGGGCGCCCGGAATCAGCCCCAGCATTTT CAISEGGARNQPQHF
TRBJ1-1 . . TRBV7-6 TGTGCCAGCAGCTTAAAACAGGGTGGCACTGAAGCTTTCTTT CASSLKQGGTEAFF
TRBJ2-7 once TRBD2 TRBV9 TGTGCCAGCAGCTCCGGGGGGGGGTTCGACGAGCAGTACTTC CASSSGGGFDEQYF
TRBJ2-5 once . TRBV5-1 TGCGCCAGCAGCTATATCCCAGGGGTCGAGACCCAGTACTTC CASSYIPGVETQYF
TRBJ2-3 . . TRBV28 TGTGCCAGCAGTTTACCCCGAGGAGTGGCAGATACGCAGTATTTT CASSLPRGVADTQYF
TRBJ1-2 . . TRBV5-1 TGCGCCAGCAGCCCCAGGACCTTGAGTTCCAACTATGGCTACACCTTC CASSPRTLSSNYGYTF
TRBJ2-4 . . TRBV19 TGTGCCAGTACCCACACGGGATGGGGAGGAAACATTCAGTACTTC CASTHTGWGGNIQYF
TRBJ1-5 . TRBD1 TRBV28 TGTGCCAGCAGCGACGGGACAGGGCGGCGCAATCAGCCCCAGCATTTT CASSDGTGRRNQPQHF
TRBJ1-2 . TRBD1 TRBV6-6 TGTGCCAGCAACCGAGGACAGGGGGTAATAAACTATGGCTACACCTTC CASNRGQGVINYGYTF
TRBJ2-7 once . TRBV19 TGTGCCAGTAGTACCCAGACACACCTCTACGAGCAGTACTTC CASSTQTHLYEQYF
TRBJ2-7 . TRBD1 TRBV6-5 TGTGCCAGCAGTTACTCGAGGACAGGGATCTCCTACGAGCAGTACTTC CASSYSRTGISYEQYF
TRBJ2-6 . . TRBV2 TGTGCCAGCAGCGGCCAGGGTGGTGGGGCCAACGTCCTGACTTTC CASSGQGGGANVLTF
TRBJ2-3 . TRBD2 TRBV9 TGTGCCAGCAGCGCTACGCTAGCGGGTCCGGGGGATACGCAGTATTTT CASSATLAGPGDTQYF
TRBJ1-5 . . TRBV30 TGTGCCTGGAGTCTGGGGGGTGAACAGCCCCAGCATTTT CAWSLGGEQPQHF
TRBJ2-2 . . TRBV5-6 TGTGCCAGCAGCTTGGATGTGGGGGGGCCGCGGACCGGGGAGCTGTTTTTT CASSLDVGGPRTGELFF
TRBJ1-2 . . TRBV10-3 TGTGCCCTAACGCCCGGGACTAACTATGGCTACACCTTC CALTPGTNYGYTF
TRBJ2-2 . TRBD1 TRBV7-6 TGTGCCAGCAGCCGGACAGGGTCGTACACCGGGGAGCTGTTTTTT CASSRTGSYTGELFF
TRBJ2-5 . . TRBV5-1 TGCGCCAGCAGCTTGGACGAAGGGGAGACCCAGTACTTC CASSLDEGETQYF
TRBJ2-3 . TRBD2 TRBV7-2 TGTGCCAGCAGACTAACCGGGACTAGCGGCACAGATACGCAGTATTTT CASRLTGTSGTDTQYF
TRBJ1-5 . . TRBV5-6 TGTGCCAGCACCCTCGGGAATCAGCCCCAGCATTTT CASTLGNQPQHF
TRBJ1-3 once . TRBV7-3 TGTGCCAGCAGCTTGGGTGACTCTGGAAACACCATATATTTT CASSLGDSGNTIYF
TRBJ1-5 . . TRBV27 TGTGCCAGCAGTTTAGTTTCAGGGAGGAAAGGTCAGCCCCAGCATTTT CASSLVSGRKGQPQHF
TRBJ2-1 . TRBD1 TRBV6-1 TGTGCCAGCAGTGAAGGCTGGGGGACAGGGTTCGGTGAGCAGTTCTTC CASSEGWGTGFGEQFF
TRBJ2-1 . . TRBV25-1 TGTGCCAGCAGTGAATTGGATGAGCAGTTCTTC CASSELDEQFF
TRBJ1-1 . . TRBV9 TGTGCCAGCAGCGCGCGGGGGGGCGTGGGCACTGAAGCTTTCTTT CASSARGGVGTEAFF
TRBJ2-2 . TRBD1 TRBV5-8 TGTGCCAGCAGCCTCAGGGGGCCCCTCACCGGGGAGCTGTTTTTT CASSLRGPLTGELFF